The entry below describes one TCR beta chain. The data are from a study of PD-1 blockade in classical Hodgkin lymphoma. The CDR3 length is 14 residues. Germline V gene lookup returns CDR1 MRHNA and CDR2 SNTAGT. With 8 bases removed from V and 3 bases from J, the gap between germline ends came to 13 bases. The method was immunoSEQ multiplex PCR; TCRdb's version includes in-frame clones alone and lacks a portion of them. This sample has some 13,000 clones, with around 80% found just once. The sample's time point: cycle 4 day 1 (C4D1), after five to seven weeks of nivolumab. There was relapse after autologous stem cell transplantation in every patient, and there was variation in brentuximab vedotin exposure.

Sample: peripheral blood mononuclear cells (PBMCs), taken before the fourth cycle of nivolumab. V gene TRBV6-4 combines with J gene TRBJ2-2; maybe TRBD2 (5 bases). This TCR was sampled from a human donor with classical Hodgkin lymphoma. CDR3 region: CASSQVEDTGELFF. CDR3 nucleotide sequence: TGTGCCAGCTCCCAGGTGGAGGACACCGGGGAGCTGTTTTTT.